The rows below give T cell receptor beta chains drawn from one sample of a study of blood T cell repertoires in COVID-19. Clones were sequenced by immunoSEQ multiplex PCR, and TCRdb holds only the in-frame ones, with some missing. This sample carries roughly 40,000 clones, 60% to 85% of them seen once, and the ten largest clones take around a third. Sequencing was carried out using peripheral blood. The receptors stem from a woman of 80 years or more with acute or convalescent COVID-19. The CDR3 runs from the conserved cysteine through the conserved F or W. A D gene is named only where the DNA matches it firmly.

J,V,D,CDR3,DNA
TRBJ1-1,TRBV5-6,.,CASSPAGVMNTEAFF,TGTGCCAGCAGCCCCGCCGGGGTCATGAACACTGAAGCTTTCTTT
TRBJ1-3,TRBV29-1,.,CSVYRAGGNTIYF,TGCAGCGTCTACAGGGCTGGTGGAAACACCATATATTTT
TRBJ2-7,TRBV12-3/TRBV12-4,.,CASSLRENSEQYF,TGTGCCAGCAGTTTACGGGAGAATAGCGAGCAGTACTTC
TRBJ1-3,TRBV19,.,CASSIPLGRGHTIYF,TGTGCCAGTAGTATCCCCCTCGGCAGGGGACACACCATATATTTT
TRBJ1-1,TRBV7-9,TRBD1,CASSLSRQGATFF,TGTGCCAGCAGCTTATCGAGGCAGGGGGCGACTTTCTTT
TRBJ1-2,TRBV5-6,.,CASSLFGDPGKYGYTF,TGTGCCAGCAGCTTGTTCGGCGACCCCGGGAAGTATGGCTACACCTTC
TRBJ2-5,TRBV11-3,.,CASSLGQREETQYF,TGTGCCAGCAGCTTAGGTCAGAGGGAAGAGACCCAGTACTTC
TRBJ2-2,TRBV5-1,.,CASSLDGDTGELFF,TGCGCCAGCAGCTTGGACGGGGACACCGGGGAGCTGTTTTTT
TRBJ2-5,TRBV5-8,.,CASSFGQGERETQYF,TGTGCCAGCAGCTTCGGACAAGGGGAAAGAGAGACCCAGTACTTC
TRBJ2-1,TRBV20-1,TRBD2,CSASWAGVGNEQFF,TGCAGTGCTAGTTGGGCGGGAGTAGGCAATGAGCAGTTCTTC
TRBJ1-1,TRBV18,.,CASSPPGEAKAFF,TGTGCCAGCTCACCCCCCGGGGAAGCAAAGGCTTTCTTT
TRBJ2-5,TRBV4-1,.,CASSHPDKPQETQYF,TGCGCCAGCAGCCATCCCGACAAACCCCAAGAGACCCAGTACTTC
TRBJ2-5,TRBV7-9,TRBD1,CASSFSTGLETQYF,TGTGCCAGCAGCTTCTCGACAGGGCTAGAGACCCAGTACTTC